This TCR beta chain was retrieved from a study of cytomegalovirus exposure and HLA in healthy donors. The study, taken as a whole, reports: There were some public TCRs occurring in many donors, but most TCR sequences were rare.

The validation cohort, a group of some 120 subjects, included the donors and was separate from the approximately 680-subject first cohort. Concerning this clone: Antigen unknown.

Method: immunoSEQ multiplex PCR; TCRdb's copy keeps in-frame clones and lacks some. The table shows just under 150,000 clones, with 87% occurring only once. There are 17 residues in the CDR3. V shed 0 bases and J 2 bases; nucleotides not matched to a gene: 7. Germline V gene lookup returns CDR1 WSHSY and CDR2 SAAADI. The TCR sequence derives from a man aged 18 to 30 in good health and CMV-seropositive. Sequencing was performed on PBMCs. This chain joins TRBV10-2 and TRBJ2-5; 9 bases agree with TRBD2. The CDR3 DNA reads TGCGCCAGCAGTGAGTCAGGAGCGGGAGGTCCTCAAGAGACCCAGTACTTC. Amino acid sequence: CASSESGAGGPQETQYF.